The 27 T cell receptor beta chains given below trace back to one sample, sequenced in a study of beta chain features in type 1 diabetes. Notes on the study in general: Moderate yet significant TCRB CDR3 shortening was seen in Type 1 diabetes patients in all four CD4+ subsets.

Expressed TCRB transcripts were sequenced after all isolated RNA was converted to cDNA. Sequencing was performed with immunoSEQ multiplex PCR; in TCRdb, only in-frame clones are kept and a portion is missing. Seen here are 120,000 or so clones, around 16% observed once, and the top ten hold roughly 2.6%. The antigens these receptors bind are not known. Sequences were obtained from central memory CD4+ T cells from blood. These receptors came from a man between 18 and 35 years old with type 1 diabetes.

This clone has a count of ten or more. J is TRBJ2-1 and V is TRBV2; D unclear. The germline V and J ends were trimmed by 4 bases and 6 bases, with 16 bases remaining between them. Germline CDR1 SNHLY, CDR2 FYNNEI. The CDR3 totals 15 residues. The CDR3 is CASSASSGSSNEQFF. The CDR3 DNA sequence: TGTGCCAGCAGTGCTAGTTCGGGCAGTTCCAATGAGCAGTTCTTC.

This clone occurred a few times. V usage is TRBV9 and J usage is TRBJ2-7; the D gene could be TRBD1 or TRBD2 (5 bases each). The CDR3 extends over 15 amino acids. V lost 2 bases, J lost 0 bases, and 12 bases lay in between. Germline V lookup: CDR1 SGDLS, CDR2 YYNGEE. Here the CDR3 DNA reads TGTGCCAGCAGCGTGGGACCCGACCCCTCCTACGAGCAGTACTTC. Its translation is CASSVGPDPSYEQYF. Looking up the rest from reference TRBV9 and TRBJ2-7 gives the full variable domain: DSGVTQTPKHLITATGQRVTLRCSPRSGDLSVYWYQQSLDQGLQFLIQYYNGEERAKGNILERFSAQQFPDLHSELNLSSLELGDSALYFCASSVGPDPSYEQYFGPGTRLTVT.

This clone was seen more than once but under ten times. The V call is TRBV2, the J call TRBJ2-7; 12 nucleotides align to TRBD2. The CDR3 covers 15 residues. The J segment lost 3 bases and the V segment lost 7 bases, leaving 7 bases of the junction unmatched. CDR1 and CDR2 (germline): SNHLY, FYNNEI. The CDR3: CASTTGLAGIYEQYF. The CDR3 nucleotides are TGTGCCAGCACCACAGGACTAGCGGGAATCTACGAGCAGTACTTC.

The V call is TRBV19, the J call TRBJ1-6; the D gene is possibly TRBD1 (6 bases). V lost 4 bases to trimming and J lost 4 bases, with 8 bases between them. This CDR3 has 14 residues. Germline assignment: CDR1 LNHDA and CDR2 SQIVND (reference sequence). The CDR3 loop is CASSTGQYNSPLHF. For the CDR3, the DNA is TGTGCCAGTAGTACCGGACAGTATAATTCACCCCTCCACTTT.

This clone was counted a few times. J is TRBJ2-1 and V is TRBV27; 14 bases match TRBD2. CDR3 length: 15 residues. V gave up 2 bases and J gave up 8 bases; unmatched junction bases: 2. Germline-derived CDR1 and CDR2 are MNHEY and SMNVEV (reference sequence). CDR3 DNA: TGTGCCAGCAGTTTAGGACTAGCGGGGGGCTATGAGCAGTTCTTC. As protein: CASSLGLAGGYEQFF.

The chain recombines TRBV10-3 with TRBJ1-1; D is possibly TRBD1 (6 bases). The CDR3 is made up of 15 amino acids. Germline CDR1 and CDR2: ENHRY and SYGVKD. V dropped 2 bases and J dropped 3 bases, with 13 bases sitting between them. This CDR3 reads CAISEPPRGDTEAFF. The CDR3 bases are TGTGCCATCAGTGAGCCGCCGAGGGGGGACACTGAAGCTTTCTTT.

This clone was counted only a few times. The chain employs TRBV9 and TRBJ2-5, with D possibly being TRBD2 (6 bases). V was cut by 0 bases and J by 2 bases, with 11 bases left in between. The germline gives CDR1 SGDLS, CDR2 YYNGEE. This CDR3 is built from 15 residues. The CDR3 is CASSVGRGNQETQYF. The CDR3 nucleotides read TGTGCCAGCAGCGTAGGACGGGGGAATCAAGAGACCCAGTACTTC.

The CDR3 nucleotides are TGCGGTGGCGTAGGGGGCAATACGCAGTATTTT. Its protein is CGGVGGNTQYF. The rearrangement uses TRBV20-1 and TRBJ2-3, with TRBD1 matching 7 bases. The CDR3 consists of 11 residues. Looked up from germline, CDR1 is DFQATT and CDR2 is SNEGSKA (reference sequence).

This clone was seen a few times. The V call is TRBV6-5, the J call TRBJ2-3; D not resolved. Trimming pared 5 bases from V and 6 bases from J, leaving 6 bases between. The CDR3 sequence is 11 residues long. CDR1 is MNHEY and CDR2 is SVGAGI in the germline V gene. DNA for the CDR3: TGTGCCAGCAGTAGGTTGGATACGCAGTATTTT. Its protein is CASSRLDTQYF.

CDR3 nucleotides: TGTGCCTGGAGAAAGGCAGGTGGGGCCAACGTCCTGACTTTC. It translates to CAWRKAGGANVLTF. This chain joins TRBV30 and TRBJ2-6; D is uncertain. The V and J ends lost 3 bases and 3 bases respectively, with 9 bases between them. The CDR3 runs to 14 residues. Germline CDR1 reads GTSNPN; CDR2 reads SVGIG (reference sequence). The full variable domain, in which reference TRBV30 and TRBJ2-6 provide the parts outside the CDR3, is SQTIHQWPATLVQPVGSPLSLECTVEGTSNPNLYWYRQAAGRGLQLLFYSVGIGQISSEVPQNLSASRPQDRQFILSSKKLLLSDSGFYLCAWRKAGGANVLTFGAGSRLTVL.

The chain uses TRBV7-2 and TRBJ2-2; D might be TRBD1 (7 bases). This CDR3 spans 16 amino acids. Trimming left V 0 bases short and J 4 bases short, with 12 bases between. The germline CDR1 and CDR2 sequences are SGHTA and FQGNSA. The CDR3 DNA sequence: TGTGCCAGCAGCTTAGCCCGCGGGACAGTCACCGGGGAGCTGTTTTTT. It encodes CASSLARGTVTGELFF.

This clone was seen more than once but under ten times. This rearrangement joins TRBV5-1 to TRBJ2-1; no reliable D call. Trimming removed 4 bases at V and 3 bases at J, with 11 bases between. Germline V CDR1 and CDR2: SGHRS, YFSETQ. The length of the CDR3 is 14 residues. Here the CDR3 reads CASSLGQSYNEQFF. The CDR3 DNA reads TGCGCCAGCAGCCTGGGTCAGAGCTACAATGAGCAGTTCTTC.

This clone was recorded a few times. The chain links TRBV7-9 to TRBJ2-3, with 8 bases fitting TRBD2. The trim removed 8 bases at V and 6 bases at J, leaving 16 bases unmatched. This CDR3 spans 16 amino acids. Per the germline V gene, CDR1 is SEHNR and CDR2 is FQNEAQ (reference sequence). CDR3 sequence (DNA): TGTGCCAGCGGAGAGGTCGGTCTCGGGGGGGCGGATACGCAGTATTTT. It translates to CASGEVGLGGADTQYF.

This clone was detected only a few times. The CDR3 DNA is TGTGCCAGCATCAAGGGTCTAGATTACAATGAGCAGTTCTTC. This sequence encodes CASIKGLDYNEQFF. This sequence joins TRBV6-5 and TRBJ2-1, with D unresolved. The V and J ends lost 7 bases and 4 bases respectively, with 14 bases between them. Germline V gene lookup returns CDR1 MNHEY and CDR2 SVGAGI. CDR3 length: 14 amino acids.

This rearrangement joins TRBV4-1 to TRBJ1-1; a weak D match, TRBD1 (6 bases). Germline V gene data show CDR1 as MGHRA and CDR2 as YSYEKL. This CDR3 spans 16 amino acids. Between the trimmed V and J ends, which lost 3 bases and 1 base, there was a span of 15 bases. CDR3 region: CASSQGKGDPNTEAFF. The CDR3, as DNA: TGCGCCAGCAGCCAGGGCAAGGGGGACCCGAACACTGAAGCTTTCTTT.

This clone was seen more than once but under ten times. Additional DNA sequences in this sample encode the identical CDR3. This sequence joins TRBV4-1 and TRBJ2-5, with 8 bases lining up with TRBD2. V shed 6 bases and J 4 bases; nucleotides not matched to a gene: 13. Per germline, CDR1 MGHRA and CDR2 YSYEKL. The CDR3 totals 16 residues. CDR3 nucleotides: TGCGCCAGCAGTCAGTTAGGTCTAGCGGGTTTAGAGACCCAGTACTTC. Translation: CASSQLGLAGLETQYF.

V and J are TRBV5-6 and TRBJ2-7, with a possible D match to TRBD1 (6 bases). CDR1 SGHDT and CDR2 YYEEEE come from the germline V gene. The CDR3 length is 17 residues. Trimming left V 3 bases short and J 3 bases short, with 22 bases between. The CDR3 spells CASSSPAGVELHYEQYF. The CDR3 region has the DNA TGTGCCAGCAGCTCCCCCGCAGGGGTGGAATTACACTACGAGCAGTACTTC.

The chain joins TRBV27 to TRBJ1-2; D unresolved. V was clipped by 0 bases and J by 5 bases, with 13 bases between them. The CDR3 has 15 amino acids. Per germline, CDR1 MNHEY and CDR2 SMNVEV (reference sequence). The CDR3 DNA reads TGTGCCAGCAGTTTATCCACAGCGAGCTTATATGGCTACACCTTC. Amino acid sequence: CASSLSTASLYGYTF.

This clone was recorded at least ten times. The CDR3 sequence: CASARSSGTQYF. In DNA form, the CDR3 reads TGTGCCAGCGCCCGGAGCTCGGGGACCCAGTACTTC. The chain joins TRBV6-5 to TRBJ2-5; unclear D gene. The CDR3 extends over 12 amino acids. V lost 8 bases, J lost 7 bases, and 14 bases lay in between. CDR1 is MNHEY, CDR2 SVGAGI, per germline.

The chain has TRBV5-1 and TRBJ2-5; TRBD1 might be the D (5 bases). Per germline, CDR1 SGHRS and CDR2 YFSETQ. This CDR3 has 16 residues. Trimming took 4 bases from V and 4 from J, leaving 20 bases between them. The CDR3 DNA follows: TGCGCCAGCAGCCCGTTTACCCAGGGTGGGGTAGAGACCCAGTACTTC. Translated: CASSPFTQGGVETQYF. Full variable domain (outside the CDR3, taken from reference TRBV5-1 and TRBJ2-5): KAGVTQTPRYLIKTRGQQVTLSCSPISGHRSVSWYQQTPGQGLQFLFEYFSETQRNKGNFPGRFSGRQFSNSRSEMNVSTLELGDSALYLCASSPFTQGGVETQYFGPGTRLLVL.

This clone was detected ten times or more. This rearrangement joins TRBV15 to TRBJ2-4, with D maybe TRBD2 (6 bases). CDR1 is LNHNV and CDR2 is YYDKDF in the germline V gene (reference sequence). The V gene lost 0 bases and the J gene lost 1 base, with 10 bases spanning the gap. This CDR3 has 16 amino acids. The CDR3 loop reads CATSREGGAAKNIQYF. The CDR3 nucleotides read TGTGCCACCAGCAGAGAAGGAGGGGCTGCCAAAAACATTCAGTACTTC.

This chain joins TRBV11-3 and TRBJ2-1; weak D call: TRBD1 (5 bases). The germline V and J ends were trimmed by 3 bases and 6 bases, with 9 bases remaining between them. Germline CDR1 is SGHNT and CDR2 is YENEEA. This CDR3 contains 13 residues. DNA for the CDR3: TGTGCCAGCAGCTTGACCCAGGGCAATGAGCAGTTCTTC. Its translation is CASSLTQGNEQFF.

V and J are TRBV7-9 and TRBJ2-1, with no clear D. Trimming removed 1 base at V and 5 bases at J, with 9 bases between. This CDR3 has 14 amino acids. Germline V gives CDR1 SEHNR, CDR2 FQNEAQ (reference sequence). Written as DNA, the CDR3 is TGTGCCAGCAGCTTAGACCTTGGAAACAATGAGCAGTTCTTC. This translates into CASSLDLGNNEQFF.

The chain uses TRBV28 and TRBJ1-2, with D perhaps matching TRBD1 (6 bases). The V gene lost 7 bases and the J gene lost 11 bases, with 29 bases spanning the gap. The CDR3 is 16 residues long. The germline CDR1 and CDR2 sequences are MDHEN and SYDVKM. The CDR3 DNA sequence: TGTGCCAGCACCGAACCCGAACCCGGGACAATTAAGGAGTACACCTTC. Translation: CASTEPEPGTIKEYTF.

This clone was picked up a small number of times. The CDR3 nucleotides are TGTGCCAGCAGCCTGGACAGGAGAGTCACAGATACGCAGTATTTT. It yields the protein CASSLDRRVTDTQYF. The rearrangement joins TRBV7-9 to TRBJ2-3, with 7 nucleotides matching TRBD1. Germline CDR1 reads SEHNR; CDR2 reads FQNEAQ (reference sequence). CDR3 length: 15 amino acids. V gave up 5 bases and J gave up 2 bases; unmatched junction bases: 7.

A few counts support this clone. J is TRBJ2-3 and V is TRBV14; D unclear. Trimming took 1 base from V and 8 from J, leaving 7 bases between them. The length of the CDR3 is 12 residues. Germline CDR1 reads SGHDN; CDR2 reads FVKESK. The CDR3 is CASSQVGGTQYF. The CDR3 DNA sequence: TGTGCCAGCAGCCAAGTGGGCGGTACGCAGTATTTT.

The CDR3 nucleotides are TGTGCCAGCAGCCCCAGGGGTGGGGCGGGGAATGAAAAACTGTTTTTT. Translated, it gives CASSPRGGAGNEKLFF. The rearrangement joins TRBV4-2 to TRBJ1-4; maybe TRBD1 (6 bases). V was shortened by 4 bases and J by 5 bases, with 17 bases between the two germline ends. The V gene's germline CDR1 is LGHNA and CDR2 YNFKEQ. This CDR3 has 16 amino acids.